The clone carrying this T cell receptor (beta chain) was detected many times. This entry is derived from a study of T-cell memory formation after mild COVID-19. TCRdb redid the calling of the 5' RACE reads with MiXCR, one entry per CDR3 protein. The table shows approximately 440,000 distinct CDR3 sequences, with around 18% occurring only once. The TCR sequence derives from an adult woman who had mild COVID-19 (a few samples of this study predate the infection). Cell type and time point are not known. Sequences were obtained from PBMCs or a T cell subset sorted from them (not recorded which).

CDR3 amino acids: CASSHPQETQYF. DNA of the CDR3: TGCGCCAGCAGCCATCCTCAAGAGACCCAGTACTTC. The rearrangement links TRBV4-1 to TRBJ2-5; D not resolved. CDR3 length: 12 residues. Per germline, CDR1 MGHRA and CDR2 YSYEKL. V lost 3 bases and J 2 bases, leaving 4 bases between the germline ends.